The 8 T cell receptor beta chains below were found in one sample sequenced in a study of OX40 agonist ivuxolimab in advanced cancers. The assay was immunoSEQ multiplex PCR, and TCRdb's table has in-frame clones only and misses some. The sample includes about 34,000 clones, nearly 95% of them seen just once. The source was CD4+ or CD8+ T cells sorted from blood, collected in a trial of the OX40 agonist ivuxolimab. Source of these receptors: an adult with an advanced solid tumor such as melanoma, head and neck, liver or kidney cancer.

The chain employs TRBV2 and TRBJ2-4; D ambiguous. Trimming took off 7 bases at V and 6 bases at J, with 13 bases between the two ends. The length of the CDR3 is 13 residues. In germline, CDR1 is SNHLY, CDR2 FYNNEI. The CDR3 region has the DNA TGTGCCAGCATGTTGGGGTCGGGAAACATTCAGTACTTC. Translating it yields CASMLGSGNIQYF.

This rearrangement joins TRBV4-2 to TRBJ1-2; 8 nucleotides line up with TRBD1. The germline V gene encodes CDR1 LGHNA and CDR2 YNFKEQ. CDR3 length: 18 residues. V shed 2 bases and J 3 bases; nucleotides not matched to a gene: 14. Here the CDR3 DNA reads TGTGCCAGCAGCCAAAACCCGCCAGGGGGCTATACCTACTATGGCTACACCTTC. Its protein is CASSQNPPGGYTYYGYTF.

V is TRBV7-2 and J is TRBJ1-5; D is possibly TRBD1 (5 bases). Germline CDR1 and CDR2: SGHTA and FQGNSA. V dropped 1 base and J dropped 6 bases, with 13 bases sitting between them. The CDR3 runs 15 residues. The CDR3 coding sequence is TGTGCCAGCAGCTTAGGACTTGGGGCGGGTCAGCCCCAGCATTTT. Amino acids: CASSLGLGAGQPQHF.

The chain couples TRBV7-2 to TRBJ2-2; weak D call: TRBD1 (6 bases). V was pared by 5 bases and J by 2 bases, with 12 bases between. CDR3 size: 15 residues. Per germline, CDR1 SGHTA and CDR2 FQGNSA. The CDR3 coding sequence is TGTGCCAGCAGCCTAAGAGGGGGAAACACCGGGGAGCTGTTTTTT. Translation gives CASSLRGGNTGELFF.

The chain combines TRBV18 with TRBJ2-3, with TRBD2 identical over 11 bases. This CDR3 is 15 amino acids long. Germline lookup yields CDR1 KGHSH and CDR2 LQKENI. The trim removed 6 bases at V and 1 base at J, leaving 3 bases unmatched. The CDR3 reads CASSQLAGGTDTQYF. For the CDR3, the DNA is TGTGCCAGCTCCCAACTAGCGGGGGGCACAGATACGCAGTATTTT.

The chain recombines TRBV5-1 with TRBJ2-5; D is perhaps TRBD1 (5 bases). This CDR3 is built from 16 residues. Germline V lookup: CDR1 SGHRS, CDR2 YFSETQ. The ends were cut back, 2 bases at V and 1 base at J, with 15 bases in the middle. CDR3 sequence (DNA): TGCGCCAGCAGCTTCCTAGGCAGGGCCTCCCAAGAGACCCAGTACTTC. This codes for CASSFLGRASQETQYF.

This clone has a single count. The chain is built from TRBV29-1 and TRBJ2-7, with D possibly TRBD1 on 5 matching bases. CDR1 SQVTM and CDR2 ANQGSEA come from the germline V gene. Deletions cut 4 bases from V and 4 bases from J, with 17 bases between. This CDR3 has 14 amino acids. Here the CDR3 reads CSVVGPPDLYEQYF. The CDR3 region has the DNA TGCAGCGTTGTGGGGCCCCCCGACCTGTACGAGCAGTACTTC.

The V call is TRBV12-5, the J call TRBJ1-3; tentatively, D is TRBD1 (6 bases). The CDR3 consists of 17 residues. CDR1 is LGHNT, CDR2 FRNRAP, per germline. Trimming removed 0 bases from V and 0 bases from J, with 12 bases in between. CDR3 sequence reads: CASGLVPTGTSGNTIYF. CDR3 DNA: TGTGCTAGTGGTTTGGTTCCGACAGGTACCTCTGGAAACACCATATATTTT. The full variable domain, its missing parts supplied by reference TRBV12-5 and TRBJ1-3, is DARVTQTPRHKVTEMGQEVTMRCQPILGHNTVFWYRQTMMQGLELLAYFRNRAPLDDSGMPKDRFSAEMPDATLATLKIQPSEPRDSAVYFCASGLVPTGTSGNTIYFGEGSWLTVV.